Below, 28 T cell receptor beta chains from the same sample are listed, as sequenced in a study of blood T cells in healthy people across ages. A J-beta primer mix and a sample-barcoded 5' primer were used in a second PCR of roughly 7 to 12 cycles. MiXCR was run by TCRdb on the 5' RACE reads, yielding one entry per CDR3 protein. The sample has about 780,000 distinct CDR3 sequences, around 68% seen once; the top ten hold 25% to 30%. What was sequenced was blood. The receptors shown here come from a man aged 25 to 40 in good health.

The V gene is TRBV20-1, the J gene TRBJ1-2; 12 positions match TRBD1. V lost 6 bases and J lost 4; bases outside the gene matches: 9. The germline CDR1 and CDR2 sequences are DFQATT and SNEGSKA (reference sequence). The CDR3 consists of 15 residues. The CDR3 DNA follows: TGCAGTGCGGATCCGGGACAGGGGGCTTTCTATGGCTACACCTTC. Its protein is CSADPGQGAFYGYTF.

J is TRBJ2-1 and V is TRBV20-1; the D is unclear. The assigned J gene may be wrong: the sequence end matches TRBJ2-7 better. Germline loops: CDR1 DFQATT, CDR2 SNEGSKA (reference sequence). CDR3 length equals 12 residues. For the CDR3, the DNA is TGCAGTGCTAGAGATATAGGCTACGAGCAGTACTTC. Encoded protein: CSARDIGYEQYF.

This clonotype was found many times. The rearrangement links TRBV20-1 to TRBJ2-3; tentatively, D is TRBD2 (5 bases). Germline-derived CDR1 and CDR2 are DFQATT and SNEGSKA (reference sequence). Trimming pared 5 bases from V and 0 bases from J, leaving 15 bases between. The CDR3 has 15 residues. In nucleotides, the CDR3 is TGCAGTGCTCCACGGGCGGGCCTAAGCACAGATACGCAGTATTTT. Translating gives CSAPRAGLSTDTQYF.

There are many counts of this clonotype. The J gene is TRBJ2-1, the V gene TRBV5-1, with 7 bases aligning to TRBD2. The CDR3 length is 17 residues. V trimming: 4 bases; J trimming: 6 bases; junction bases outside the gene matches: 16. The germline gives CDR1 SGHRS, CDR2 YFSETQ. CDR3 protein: CASSPEMGGWRSNEQFF. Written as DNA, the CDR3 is TGCGCCAGCAGCCCAGAAATGGGGGGGTGGCGATCCAATGAGCAGTTCTTC.

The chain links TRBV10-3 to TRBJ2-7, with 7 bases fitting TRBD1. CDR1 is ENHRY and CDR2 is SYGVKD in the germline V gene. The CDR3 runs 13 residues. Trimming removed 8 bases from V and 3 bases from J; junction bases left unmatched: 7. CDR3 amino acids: CAIGGTARYEQYF. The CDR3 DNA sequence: TGTGCCATCGGTGGGACAGCCCGCTACGAGCAGTACTTC.

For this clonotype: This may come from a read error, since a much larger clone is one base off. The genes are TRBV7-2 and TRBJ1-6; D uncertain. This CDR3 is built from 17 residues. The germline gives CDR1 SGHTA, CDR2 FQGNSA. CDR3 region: CASNLDIFSSYNSPLHF. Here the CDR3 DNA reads TGTGCCAGCAACTTAGACATTTTCAGCTCCTATAATTCACCCCTCCACTTT.

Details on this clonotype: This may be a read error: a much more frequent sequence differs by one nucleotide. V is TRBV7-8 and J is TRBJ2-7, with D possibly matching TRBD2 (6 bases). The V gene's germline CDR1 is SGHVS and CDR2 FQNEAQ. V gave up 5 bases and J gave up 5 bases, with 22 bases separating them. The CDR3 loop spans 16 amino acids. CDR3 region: CASSRPGVTTTHEQYF. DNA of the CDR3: TGTGCCAGCAGCCGCCCGGGGGTCACAACTACCCACGAGCAGTACTTC.

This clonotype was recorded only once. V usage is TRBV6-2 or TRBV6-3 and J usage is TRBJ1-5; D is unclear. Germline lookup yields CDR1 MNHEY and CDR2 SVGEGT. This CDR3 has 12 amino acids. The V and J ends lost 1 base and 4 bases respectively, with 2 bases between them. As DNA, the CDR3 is TGTGCCAGCAGTTACTTTAATCAGCCCCAGCATTTT. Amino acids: CASSYFNQPQHF.

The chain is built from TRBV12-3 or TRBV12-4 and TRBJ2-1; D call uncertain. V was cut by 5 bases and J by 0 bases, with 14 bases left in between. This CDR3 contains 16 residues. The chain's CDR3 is CASSTRWQFSYNEQFF. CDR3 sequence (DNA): TGTGCCAGCAGTACGCGTTGGCAGTTCTCCTACAATGAGCAGTTCTTC.

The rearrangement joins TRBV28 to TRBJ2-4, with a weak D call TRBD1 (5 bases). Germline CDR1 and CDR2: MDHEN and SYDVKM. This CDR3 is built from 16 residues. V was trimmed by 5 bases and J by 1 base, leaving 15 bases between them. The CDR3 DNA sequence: TGTGCCAGCAGTGGACGGCAGGGCCTGGCCAAAAACATTCAGTACTTC. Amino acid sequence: CASSGRQGLAKNIQYF.

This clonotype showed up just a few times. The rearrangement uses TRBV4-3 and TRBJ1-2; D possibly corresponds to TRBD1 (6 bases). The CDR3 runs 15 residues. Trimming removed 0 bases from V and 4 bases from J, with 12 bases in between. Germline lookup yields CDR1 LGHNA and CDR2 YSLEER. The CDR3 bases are TGCGCCAGCAGCCAAGATATAAGGGGGTCCTATGGCTACACCTTC. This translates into CASSQDIRGSYGYTF.

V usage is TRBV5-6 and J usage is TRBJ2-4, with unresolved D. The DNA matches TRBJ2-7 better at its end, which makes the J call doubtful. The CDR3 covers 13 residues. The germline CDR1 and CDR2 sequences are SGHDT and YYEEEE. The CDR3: CASSLDPRSEQYF. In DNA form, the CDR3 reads TGTGCCAGCAGCTTGGATCCCCGGAGCGAGCAGTACTTC.

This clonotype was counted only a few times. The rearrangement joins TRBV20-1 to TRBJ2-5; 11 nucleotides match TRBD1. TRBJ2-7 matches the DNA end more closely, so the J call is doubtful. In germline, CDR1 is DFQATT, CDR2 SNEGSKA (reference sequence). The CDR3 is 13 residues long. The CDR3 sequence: CSATGQGAGEQYF. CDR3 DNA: TGCAGTGCTACCGGACAGGGGGCGGGCGAGCAGTACTTC.

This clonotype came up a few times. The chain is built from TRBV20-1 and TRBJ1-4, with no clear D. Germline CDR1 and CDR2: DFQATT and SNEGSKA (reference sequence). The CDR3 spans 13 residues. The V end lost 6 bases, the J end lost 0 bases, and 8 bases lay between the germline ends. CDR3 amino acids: CSAPGATNEKLFF. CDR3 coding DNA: TGCAGTGCCCCCGGGGCAACTAATGAAAAACTGTTTTTT.

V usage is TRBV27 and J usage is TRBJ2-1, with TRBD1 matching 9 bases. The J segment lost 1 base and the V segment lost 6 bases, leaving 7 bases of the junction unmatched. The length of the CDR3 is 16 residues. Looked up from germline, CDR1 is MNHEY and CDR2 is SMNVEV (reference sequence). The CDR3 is CASRPYRGRSYNEQFF. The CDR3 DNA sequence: TGTGCCAGCAGACCGTACAGGGGGCGATCCTACAATGAGCAGTTCTTC.

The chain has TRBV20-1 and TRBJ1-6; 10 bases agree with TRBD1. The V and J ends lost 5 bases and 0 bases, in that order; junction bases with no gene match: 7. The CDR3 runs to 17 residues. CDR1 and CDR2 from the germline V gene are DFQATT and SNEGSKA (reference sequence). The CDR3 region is CSACRTGGSSYNSPLHF. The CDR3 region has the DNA TGCAGTGCTTGTAGGACAGGGGGGAGCTCCTATAATTCACCCCTCCACTTT.

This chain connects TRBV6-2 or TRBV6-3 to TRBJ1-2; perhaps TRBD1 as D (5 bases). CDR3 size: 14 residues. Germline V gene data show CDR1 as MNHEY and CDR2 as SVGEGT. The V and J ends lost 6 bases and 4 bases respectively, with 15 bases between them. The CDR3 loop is CASRRGPSGYGYTF. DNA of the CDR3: TGTGCCAGCAGAAGGGGCCCATCGGGCTATGGCTACACCTTC.

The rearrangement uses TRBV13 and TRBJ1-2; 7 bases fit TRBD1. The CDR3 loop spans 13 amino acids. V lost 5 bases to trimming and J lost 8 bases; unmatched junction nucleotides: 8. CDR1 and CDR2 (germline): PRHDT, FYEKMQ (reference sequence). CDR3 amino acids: CASSHRQGLGYTF. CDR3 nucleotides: TGTGCCAGCAGCCACAGACAGGGCTTGGGCTACACCTTC.

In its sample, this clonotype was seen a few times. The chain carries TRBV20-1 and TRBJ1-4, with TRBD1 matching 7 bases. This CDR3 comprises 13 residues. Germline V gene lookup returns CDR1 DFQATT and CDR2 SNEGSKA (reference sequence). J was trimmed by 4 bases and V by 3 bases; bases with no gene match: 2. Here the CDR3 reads CSARDRFNEKLFF. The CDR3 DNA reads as TGCAGTGCTAGGGACAGGTTTAATGAAAAACTGTTTTTT.

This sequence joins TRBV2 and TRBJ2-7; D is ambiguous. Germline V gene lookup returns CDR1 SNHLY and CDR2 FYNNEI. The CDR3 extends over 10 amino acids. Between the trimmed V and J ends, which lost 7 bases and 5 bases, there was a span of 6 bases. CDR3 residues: CASMNNEQYF. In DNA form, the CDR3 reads TGTGCCAGCATGAACAACGAGCAGTACTTC.

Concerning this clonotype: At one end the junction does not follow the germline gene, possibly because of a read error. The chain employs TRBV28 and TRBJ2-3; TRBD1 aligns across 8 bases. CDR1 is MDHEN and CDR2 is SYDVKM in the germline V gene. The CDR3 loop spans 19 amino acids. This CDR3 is CAGSLLGTGRPGVRDTQYF. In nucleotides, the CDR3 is TGTGCCGGCAGTTTACTAGGGACAGGTCGACCGGGGGTTAGGGATACGCAGTATTTT.

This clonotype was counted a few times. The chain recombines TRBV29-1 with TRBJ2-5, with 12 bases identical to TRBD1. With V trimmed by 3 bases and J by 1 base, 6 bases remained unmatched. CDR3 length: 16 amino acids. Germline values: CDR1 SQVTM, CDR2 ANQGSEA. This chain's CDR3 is CSVDTGQGASQETQYF. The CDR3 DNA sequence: TGCAGCGTTGACACGGGACAGGGGGCGTCCCAAGAGACCCAGTACTTC. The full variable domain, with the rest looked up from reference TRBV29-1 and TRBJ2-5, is SAVISQKPSRDICQRGTSLTIQCQVDSQVTMMFWYRQQPGQSLTLIATANQGSEATYESGFVIDKFPISRPNLTFSTLTVSNMSPEDSSIYLCSVDTGQGASQETQYFGPGTRLLVL.

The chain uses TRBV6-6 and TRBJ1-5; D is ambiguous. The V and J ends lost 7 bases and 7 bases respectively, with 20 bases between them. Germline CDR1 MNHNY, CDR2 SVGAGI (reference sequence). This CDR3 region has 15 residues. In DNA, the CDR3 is TGTGCCAGCACCACCGGCGCCTACCTAGGCCAGCCCCAGCATTTT. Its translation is CASTTGAYLGQPQHF.

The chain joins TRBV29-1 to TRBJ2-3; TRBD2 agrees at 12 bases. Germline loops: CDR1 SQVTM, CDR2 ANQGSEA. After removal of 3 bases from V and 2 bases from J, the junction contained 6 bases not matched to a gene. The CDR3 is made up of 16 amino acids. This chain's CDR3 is CSVEHTSGGPTDTQYF. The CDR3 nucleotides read TGCAGCGTTGAGCACACTAGCGGGGGGCCCACAGATACGCAGTATTTT.

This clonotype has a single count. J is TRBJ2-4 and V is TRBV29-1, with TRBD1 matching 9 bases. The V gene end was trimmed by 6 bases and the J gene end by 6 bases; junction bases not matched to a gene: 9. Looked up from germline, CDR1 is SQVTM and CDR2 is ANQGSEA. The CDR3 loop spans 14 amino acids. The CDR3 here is CSVLGPGQGNIQYF. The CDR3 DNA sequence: TGCAGCGTCCTTGGGCCGGGACAGGGAAACATTCAGTACTTC.

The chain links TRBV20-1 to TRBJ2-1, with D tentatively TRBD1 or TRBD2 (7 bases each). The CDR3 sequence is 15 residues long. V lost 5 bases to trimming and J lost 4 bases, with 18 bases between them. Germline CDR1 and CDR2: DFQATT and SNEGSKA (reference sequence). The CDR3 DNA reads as TGCAGTGCTGGGAGGGGGCTAGCGGCGTACAATGAGCAGTTCTTC. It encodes CSAGRGLAAYNEQFF.

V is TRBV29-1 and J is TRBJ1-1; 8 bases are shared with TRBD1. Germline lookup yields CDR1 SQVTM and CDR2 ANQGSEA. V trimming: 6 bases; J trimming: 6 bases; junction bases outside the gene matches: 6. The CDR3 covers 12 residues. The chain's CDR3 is CSVAETGAEAFF. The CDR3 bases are TGCAGCGTGGCTGAGACAGGGGCTGAAGCTTTCTTT.

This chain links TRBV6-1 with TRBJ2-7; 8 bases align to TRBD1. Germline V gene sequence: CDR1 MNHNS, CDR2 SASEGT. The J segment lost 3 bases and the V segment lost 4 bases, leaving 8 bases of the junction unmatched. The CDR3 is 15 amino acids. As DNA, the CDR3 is TGTGCCAGCAGTGGACAGGGGCCACGCAACTACGAGCAGTACTTC. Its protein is CASSGQGPRNYEQYF.